The next 13 T cell receptor beta chains were all read from a single sample in a study of T-cell reconstitution after alpha-beta-depleted transplantation in children. Unique molecular identifiers featured in how the TCRbeta library was prepared. TCRdb re-called the PCR reads with MiXCR, one entry per CDR3 protein. The sample includes almost 600,000 distinct CDR3 sequences, roughly a quarter of them seen just once. Sequenced material: PBMCs, taken before TCRalphabeta/CD19-depleted stem cell transplant. Receptor source: a boy less than two years old with Wiskott-Aldrich syndrome, due to receive a stem cell transplant.

V gene TRBV5-1 combines with J gene TRBJ2-7; tentatively, D is TRBD1 (6 bases). V lost 4 bases and J lost 10, with 21 bases in between. Looked up from germline, CDR1 is SGHRS and CDR2 is YFSETQ. This CDR3 has 14 residues. The CDR3 spells CASSPALGPGQQYF. The DNA of the CDR3 is TGCGCCAGCAGCCCCGCTTTAGGGCCGGGACAACAGTACTTC.

The table lists this clonotype with a count of one. The V and J genes are TRBV14 and TRBJ1-1; possible D gene TRBD1, 5 bases. This CDR3 comprises 14 residues. Trimming pared 5 bases from V and 6 bases from J, leaving 16 bases between. The V gene's germline CDR1 is SGHDN and CDR2 FVKESK. The CDR3 sequence is CASSSLSGLPEAFF. The CDR3 DNA sequence: TGTGCCAGCAGCTCCCTCTCAGGGTTACCTGAAGCTTTCTTT.

V is TRBV12-3 or TRBV12-4 and J is TRBJ2-1; TRBD1 matches at 8 bases. The CDR3 runs to 15 residues. V was pared by 2 bases and J by 7 bases, with 7 bases of the junction left unmatched. CDR3 in DNA: TGTGCCAGCAGTTTATCTGGACAGGGCTTGAATGAGCAGTTCTTC. Encoded protein: CASSLSGQGLNEQFF.

The chain combines TRBV24-1 with TRBJ2-2; D not resolved. The CDR3 is 12 amino acids. The germline V gene encodes CDR1 KGHDR and CDR2 SFDVKD. V was trimmed by 7 bases and J by 6 bases, leaving 8 bases between them. CDR3 in DNA: TGTGCCACCAGCCATGGGCCCGGGGAGCTGTTTTTT. Translating it yields CATSHGPGELFF.

Concerning this clonotype: The conserved closing phenylalanine or tryptophan is absent in this CDR3, likely reflecting a read error. The DNA is omitted, as the CDR3 cannot be located on it reliably, and the CDR3 follows TCRdb's listing. V gene TRBV4-1 combines with J gene TRBJ2-1. The CDR3 has 13 amino acids, counting both end residues. The V gene's germline CDR1 is MGHRA and CDR2 YSYEKL. CDR3 in amino acids: CASSQVDSSILWV.

This clonotype has at least ten counts. This rearrangement joins TRBV24-1 to TRBJ2-5; D unresolved. The germline V gene encodes CDR1 KGHDR and CDR2 SFDVKD. The CDR3 extends over 13 amino acids. V was shortened by 5 bases and J by 0 bases, with 6 bases between the two germline ends. The CDR3 loop reads CATSGNYQETQYF. As DNA, the CDR3 is TGTGCCACCAGTGGAAACTACCAAGAGACCCAGTACTTC.

The CDR3 region has the DNA TGTGCCAGCAGCCCACATTCCCAAGAGACCCAGTACTTC. Translated, it gives CASSPHSQETQYF. The chain recombines TRBV7-3 with TRBJ2-5; D is unresolved. This CDR3 has 13 amino acids. The V gene's germline CDR1 is SGHTA and CDR2 FQGTGA. The V end was cut by 5 bases, the J end by 1 base, with 8 bases between. Together with reference TRBV7-3 and TRBJ2-5, the CDR3 gives the full variable domain: GAGVSQTPSNKVTEKGKYVELRCDPISGHTALYWYRQSLGQGPEFLIYFQGTGAADDSGLPNDRFFAVRPEGSVSTLKIQRTERGDSAVYLCASSPHSQETQYFGPGTRLLVL.

V gene TRBV5-1 combines with J gene TRBJ2-2; D could derive from TRBD1 or TRBD2 (6 bases each). The CDR3 consists of 15 residues. Trimming pared 3 bases from V and 6 bases from J, leaving 15 bases between. Germline V gene sequence: CDR1 SGHRS, CDR2 YFSETQ. CDR3 region: CASSWSGGEAGELFF. Here the CDR3 DNA reads TGCGCCAGCAGCTGGTCCGGGGGCGAAGCCGGGGAGCTGTTTTTT.

The table lists this clonotype with a few counts. The J gene is TRBJ2-1, the V gene TRBV28; 8 positions match TRBD2. The CDR3 contains 15 residues. Germline loops: CDR1 MDHEN, CDR2 SYDVKM. V lost 3 bases to trimming and J lost 3 bases; unmatched junction nucleotides: 4. The CDR3, as DNA: TGTGCCAGCAGTTTCCGACTAGCGAACTACAATGAGCAGTTCTTC. Translation: CASSFRLANYNEQFF.

The rearrangement uses TRBV3-1 and TRBJ2-1; 14 bases align to TRBD2. The CDR3 sequence is 18 residues long. Looked up from germline, CDR1 is LGHDT and CDR2 is YNNKEL (reference sequence). Unmatched junction bases numbered 12, after V lost 6 bases and J lost 5 bases. Here the CDR3 DNA reads TGTGCCAGCAGGAGACTAGCGGGAGGGTTTATCCCCCACAATGAGCAGTTCTTC. As protein: CASRRLAGGFIPHNEQFF.

This clonotype has just a few counts. J is TRBJ2-2 and V is TRBV27; D is ambiguous. Trimming pared 6 bases from V and 5 bases from J, leaving 13 bases between. The CDR3 covers 14 residues. The V gene's germline CDR1 is MNHEY and CDR2 SMNVEV (reference sequence). CDR3 DNA: TGTGCCAGCAGCTCACAAATACGAACCGGGGAGCTGTTTTTT. Translation gives CASSSQIRTGELFF.

This clonotype occurred a few times. The chain carries TRBV27 and TRBJ1-1; TRBD1 agrees at 10 bases. The V gene end was trimmed by 4 bases and the J gene end by 1 base; junction bases not matched to a gene: 3. This CDR3 has 15 amino acids. Per the germline V gene, CDR1 is MNHEY and CDR2 is SMNVEV (reference sequence). The CDR3 loop reads CASSWGTGANTEAFF. The CDR3 DNA reads TGTGCCAGCAGTTGGGGGACAGGGGCGAACACTGAAGCTTTCTTT.

The CDR3 spells CASSPITGPLTYEQYF. The CDR3 nucleotides are TGTGCCAGCAGCCCTATCACAGGGCCGTTAACCTACGAGCAGTACTTC. This chain uses TRBV7-9 with TRBJ2-7, with D possibly TRBD1 on 6 matching bases. The V end lost 5 bases, the J end lost 2 bases, and 19 bases lay between the germline ends. The CDR3 runs 16 residues. In germline, CDR1 is SEHNR, CDR2 FQNEAQ (reference sequence).